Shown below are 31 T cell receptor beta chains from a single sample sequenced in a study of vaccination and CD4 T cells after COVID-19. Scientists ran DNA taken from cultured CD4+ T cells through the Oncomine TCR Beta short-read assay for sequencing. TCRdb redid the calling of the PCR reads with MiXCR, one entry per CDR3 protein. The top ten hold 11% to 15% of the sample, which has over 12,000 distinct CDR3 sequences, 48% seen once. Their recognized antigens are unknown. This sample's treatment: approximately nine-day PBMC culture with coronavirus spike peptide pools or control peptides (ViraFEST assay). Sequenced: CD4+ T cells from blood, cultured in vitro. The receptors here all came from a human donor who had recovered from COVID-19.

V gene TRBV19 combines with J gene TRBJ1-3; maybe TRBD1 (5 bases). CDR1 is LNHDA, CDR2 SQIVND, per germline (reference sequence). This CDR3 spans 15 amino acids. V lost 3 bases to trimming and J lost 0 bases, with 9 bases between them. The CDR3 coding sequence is TGTGCCAGTAGTATTACAGGCGACTCTGGAAACACCATATATTTT. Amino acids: CASSITGDSGNTIYF.

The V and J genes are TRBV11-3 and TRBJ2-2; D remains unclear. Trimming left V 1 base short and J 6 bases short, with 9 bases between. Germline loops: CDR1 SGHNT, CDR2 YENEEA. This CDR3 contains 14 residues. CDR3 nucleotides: TGTGCCAGCAGCTTAGGGGCTATGGCCGGGGAGCTGTTTTTT. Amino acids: CASSLGAMAGELFF.

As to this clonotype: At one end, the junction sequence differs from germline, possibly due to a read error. The CDR3, as DNA: TGCGCCAGCAGCTTTAGTGGTGAGCGAGGTAGGGAGTTCTTC. Translation gives CASSFSGERGREFF. This chain uses TRBV7-9 with TRBJ2-1; D unclear. The CDR3 spans 14 residues. Germline V gene lookup returns CDR1 SEHNR and CDR2 FQNEAQ (reference sequence).

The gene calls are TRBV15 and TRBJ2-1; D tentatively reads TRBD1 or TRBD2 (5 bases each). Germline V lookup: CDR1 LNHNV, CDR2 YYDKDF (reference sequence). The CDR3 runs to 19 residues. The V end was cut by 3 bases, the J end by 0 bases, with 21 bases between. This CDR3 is CATSRTPPRVGGSYNEQFF. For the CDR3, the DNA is TGTGCCACCAGCAGGACCCCCCCCCGGGTTGGGGGCTCCTACAATGAGCAGTTCTTC.

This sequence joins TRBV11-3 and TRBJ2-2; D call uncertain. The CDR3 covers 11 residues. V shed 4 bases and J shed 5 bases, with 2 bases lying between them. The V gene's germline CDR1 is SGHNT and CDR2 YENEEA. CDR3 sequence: CASSSTGELFF. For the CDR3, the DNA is TGTGCCAGCAGCTCTACCGGGGAGCTGTTTTTT. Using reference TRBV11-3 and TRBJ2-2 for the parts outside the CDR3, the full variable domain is EAGVVQSPRYKIIEKKQPVAFWCNPISGHNTLYWYLQNLGQGPELLIRYENEEAVDDSQLPKDRFSAERLKGVDSTLKIQPAELGDSAVYLCASSSTGELFFGEGSRLTVL.

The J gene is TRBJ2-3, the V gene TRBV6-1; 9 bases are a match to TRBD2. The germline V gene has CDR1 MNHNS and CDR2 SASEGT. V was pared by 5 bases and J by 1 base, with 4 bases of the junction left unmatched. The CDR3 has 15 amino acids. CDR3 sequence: CASSRTSVGTDTQYF. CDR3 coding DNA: TGTGCCAGCAGTCGGACTAGCGTAGGCACAGATACGCAGTATTTT.

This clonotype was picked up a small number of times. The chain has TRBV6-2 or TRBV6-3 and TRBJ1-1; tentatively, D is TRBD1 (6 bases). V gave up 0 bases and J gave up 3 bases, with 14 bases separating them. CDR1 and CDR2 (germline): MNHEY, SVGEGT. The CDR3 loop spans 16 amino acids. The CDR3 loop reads CASSYSSRGADTEAFF. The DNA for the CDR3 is TGTGCCAGCAGTTACTCCTCGCGGGGGGCGGACACTGAAGCTTTCTTT.

The CDR3 DNA reads TGTGCCAGTAGTATATGGACAGGGAGGGGTGAAGCTTTCTTT. Its protein product is CASSIWTGRGEAFF. This sequence joins TRBV19 and TRBJ1-1; 8 nucleotides line up with TRBD1. V was pared by 2 bases and J by 7 bases, with 6 bases of the junction left unmatched. This CDR3 contains 14 residues. CDR1 and CDR2 (germline): LNHDA, SQIVND (reference sequence).

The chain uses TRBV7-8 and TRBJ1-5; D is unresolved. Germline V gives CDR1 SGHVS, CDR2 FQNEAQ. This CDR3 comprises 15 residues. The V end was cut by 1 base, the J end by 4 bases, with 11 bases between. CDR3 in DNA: TGTGCCAGCAGCTTAGGGCAGGCAACGAATCAGCCCCAGCATTTT. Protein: CASSLGQATNQPQHF.

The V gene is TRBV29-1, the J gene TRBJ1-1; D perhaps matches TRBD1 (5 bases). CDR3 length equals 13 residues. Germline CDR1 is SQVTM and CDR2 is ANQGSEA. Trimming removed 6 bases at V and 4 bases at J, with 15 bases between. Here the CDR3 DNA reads TGCAGCGTGACCGTTGGGGGGGGCACTGAAGCTTTCTTT. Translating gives CSVTVGGGTEAFF.

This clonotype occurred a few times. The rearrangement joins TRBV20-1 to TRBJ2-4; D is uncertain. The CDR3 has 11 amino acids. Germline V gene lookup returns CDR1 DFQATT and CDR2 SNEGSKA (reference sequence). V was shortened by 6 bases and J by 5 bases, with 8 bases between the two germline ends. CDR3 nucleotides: TGCAGTGCAGAGATACAAAACATTCAGTACTTC. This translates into CSAEIQNIQYF.

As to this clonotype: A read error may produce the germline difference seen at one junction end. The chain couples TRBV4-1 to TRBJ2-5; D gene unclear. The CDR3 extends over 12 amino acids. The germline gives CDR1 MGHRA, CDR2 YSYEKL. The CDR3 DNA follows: TGCGCCAGCAGCCCCGAGCTGGAGACCCGGTACTTC. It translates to CASSPELETRYF.

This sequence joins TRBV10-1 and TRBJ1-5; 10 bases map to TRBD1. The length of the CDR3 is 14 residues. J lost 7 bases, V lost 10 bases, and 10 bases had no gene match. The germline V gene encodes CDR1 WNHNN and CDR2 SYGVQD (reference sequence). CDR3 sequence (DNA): TGCGCCACCCTGGGACAGGGGATACAACAGCCCCAGCATTTT. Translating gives CATLGQGIQQPQHF.

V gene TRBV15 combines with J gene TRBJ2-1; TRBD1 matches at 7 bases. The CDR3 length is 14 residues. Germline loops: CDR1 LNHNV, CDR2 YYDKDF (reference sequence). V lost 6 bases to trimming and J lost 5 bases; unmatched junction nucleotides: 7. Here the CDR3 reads CATRAGGYHNEQFF. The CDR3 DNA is TGTGCCACCAGGGCAGGGGGTTACCACAATGAGCAGTTCTTC. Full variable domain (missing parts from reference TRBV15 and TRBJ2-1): DAMVIQNPRYQVTQFGKPVTLSCSQTLNHNVMYWYQQKSSQAPKLLFHYYDKDFNNEADTPDNFQSRRPNTSFCFLDIRSPGLGDTAMYLCATRAGGYHNEQFFGPGTRLTVL.

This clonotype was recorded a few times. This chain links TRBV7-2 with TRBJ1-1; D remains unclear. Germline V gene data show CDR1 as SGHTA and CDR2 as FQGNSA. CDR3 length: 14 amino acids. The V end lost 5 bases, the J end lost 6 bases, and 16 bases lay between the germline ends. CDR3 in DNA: TGTGCCAGCAGCCCGGCCGCCCGACAACCTGAAGCTTTCTTT. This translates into CASSPAARQPEAFF.

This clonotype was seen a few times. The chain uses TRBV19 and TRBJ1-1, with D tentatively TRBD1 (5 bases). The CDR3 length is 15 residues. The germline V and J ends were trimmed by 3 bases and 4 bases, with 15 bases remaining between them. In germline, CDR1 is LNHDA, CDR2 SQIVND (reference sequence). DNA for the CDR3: TGTGCCAGTAGTATTAGAGGGCCCGGGACCACTGAAGCTTTCTTT. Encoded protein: CASSIRGPGTTEAFF. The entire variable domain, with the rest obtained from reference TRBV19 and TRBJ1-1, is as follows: DGGITQSPKYLFRKEGQNVTLSCEQNLNHDAMYWYRQDPGQGLRLIYYSQIVNDFQKGDIAEGYSVSREKKESFPLTVTSAQKNPTAFYLCASSIRGPGTTEAFFGQGTRLTVV.

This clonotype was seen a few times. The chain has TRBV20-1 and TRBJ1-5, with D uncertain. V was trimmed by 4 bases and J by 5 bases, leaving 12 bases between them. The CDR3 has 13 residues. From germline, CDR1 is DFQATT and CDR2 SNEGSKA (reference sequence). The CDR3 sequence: CSAIERADQPQHF. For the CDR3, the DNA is TGCAGTGCTATAGAAAGGGCAGATCAGCCCCAGCATTTT.

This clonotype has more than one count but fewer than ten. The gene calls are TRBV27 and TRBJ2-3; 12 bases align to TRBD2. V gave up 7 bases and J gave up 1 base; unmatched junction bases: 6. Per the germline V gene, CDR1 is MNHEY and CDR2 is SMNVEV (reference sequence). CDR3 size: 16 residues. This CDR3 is CASNRRLAGGTDTQYF. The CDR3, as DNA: TGTGCCAGCAATCGTCGACTAGCGGGGGGCACAGATACGCAGTATTTT.

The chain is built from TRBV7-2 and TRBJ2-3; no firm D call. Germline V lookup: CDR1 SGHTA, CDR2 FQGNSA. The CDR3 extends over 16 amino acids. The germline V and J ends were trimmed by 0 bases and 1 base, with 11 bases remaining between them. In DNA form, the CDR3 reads TGTGCCAGCAGCTTAGCTTACAACGTAGGCACAGATACGCAGTATTTT. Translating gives CASSLAYNVGTDTQYF.

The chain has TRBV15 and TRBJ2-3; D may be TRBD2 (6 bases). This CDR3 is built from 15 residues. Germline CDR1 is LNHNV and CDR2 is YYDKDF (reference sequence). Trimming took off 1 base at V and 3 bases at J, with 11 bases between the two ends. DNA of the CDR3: TGTGCCACCAGCAGAGCGGGGGTAGGAACAGATACGCAGTATTTT. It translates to CATSRAGVGTDTQYF.

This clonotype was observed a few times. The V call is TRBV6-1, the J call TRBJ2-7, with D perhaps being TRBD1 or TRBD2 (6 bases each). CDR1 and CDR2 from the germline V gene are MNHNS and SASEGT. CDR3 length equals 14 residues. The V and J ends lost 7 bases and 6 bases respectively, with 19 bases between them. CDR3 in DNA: TGTGCCAGCAAGGGTAGCGGAATACAGGGCGAGCAGTACTTC. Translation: CASKGSGIQGEQYF.

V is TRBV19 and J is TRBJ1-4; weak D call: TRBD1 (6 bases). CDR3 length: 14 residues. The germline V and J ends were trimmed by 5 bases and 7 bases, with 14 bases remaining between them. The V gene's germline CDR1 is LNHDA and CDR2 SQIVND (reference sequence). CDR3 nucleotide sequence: TGTGCCAGTAGTGTAACTGGGACACCTGAAAAACTGTTTTTT. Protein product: CASSVTGTPEKLFF.

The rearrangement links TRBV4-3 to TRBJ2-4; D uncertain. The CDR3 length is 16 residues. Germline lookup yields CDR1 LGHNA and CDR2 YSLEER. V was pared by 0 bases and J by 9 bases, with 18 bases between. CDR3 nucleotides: TGCGCCAGCAGCCAAGATCGCGGTCAGTCTCCGGGCATTCAGTACTTC. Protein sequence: CASSQDRGQSPGIQYF.

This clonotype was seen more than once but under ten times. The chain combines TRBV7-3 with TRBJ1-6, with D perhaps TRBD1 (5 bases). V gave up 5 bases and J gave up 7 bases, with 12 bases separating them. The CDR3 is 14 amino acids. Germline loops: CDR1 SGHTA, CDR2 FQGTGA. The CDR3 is CASSRAGPNSPLHF. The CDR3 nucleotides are TGTGCCAGCAGCCGCGCAGGGCCCAATTCACCCCTCCACTTT.

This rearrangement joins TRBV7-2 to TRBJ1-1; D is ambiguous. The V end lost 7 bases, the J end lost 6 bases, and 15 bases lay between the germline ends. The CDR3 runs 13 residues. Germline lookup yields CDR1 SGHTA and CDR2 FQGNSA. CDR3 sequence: CASTYGSWAEAFF. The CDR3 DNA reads TGTGCCAGCACCTACGGGTCGTGGGCTGAAGCTTTCTTT.

The CDR3 region is CASSQQRNTQYF. CDR3 bases: TGTGCCAGCAGTCAGCAGAGGAATACGCAGTATTTT. This chain links TRBV28 with TRBJ2-3, with unresolved D. In germline, CDR1 is MDHEN, CDR2 SYDVKM. Trimming cost V 5 bases and J 7 bases, with 10 bases left between them. CDR3 length equals 12 residues.

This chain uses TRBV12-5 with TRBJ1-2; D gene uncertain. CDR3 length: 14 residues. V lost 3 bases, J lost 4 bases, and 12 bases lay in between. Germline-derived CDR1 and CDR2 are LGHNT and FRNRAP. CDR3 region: CASGFLGSPYGYTF. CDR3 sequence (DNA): TGTGCTAGTGGTTTCTTAGGCTCTCCCTATGGCTACACCTTC.

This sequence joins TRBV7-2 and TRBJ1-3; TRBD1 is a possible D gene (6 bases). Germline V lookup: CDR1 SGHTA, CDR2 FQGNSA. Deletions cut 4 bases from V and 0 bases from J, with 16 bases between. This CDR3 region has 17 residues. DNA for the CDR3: TGTGCCAGCAGCTCGGCCCCAAGGGGGAGCTCTGGAAACACCATATATTTT. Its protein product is CASSSAPRGSSGNTIYF. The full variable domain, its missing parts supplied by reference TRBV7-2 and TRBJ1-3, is GAGVSQSPSNKVTEKGKDVELRCDPISGHTALYWYRQSLGQGLEFLIYFQGNSAPDKSGLPSDRFSAERTGGSVSTLTIQRTQQEDSAVYLCASSSAPRGSSGNTIYFGEGSWLTVV.

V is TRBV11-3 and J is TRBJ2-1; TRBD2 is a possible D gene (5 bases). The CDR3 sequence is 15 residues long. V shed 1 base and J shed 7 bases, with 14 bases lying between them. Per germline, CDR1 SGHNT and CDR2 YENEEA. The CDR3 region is CASSLVAGSRNEQFF. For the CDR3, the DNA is TGTGCCAGCAGCTTAGTGGCGGGTTCTAGGAATGAGCAGTTCTTC.

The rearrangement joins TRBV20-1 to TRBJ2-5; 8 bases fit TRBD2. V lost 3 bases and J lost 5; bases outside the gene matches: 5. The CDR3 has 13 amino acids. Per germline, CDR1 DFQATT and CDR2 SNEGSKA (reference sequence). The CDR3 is CSAREAGAETQYF. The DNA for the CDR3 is TGCAGTGCTAGGGAAGCGGGAGCTGAGACCCAGTACTTC.

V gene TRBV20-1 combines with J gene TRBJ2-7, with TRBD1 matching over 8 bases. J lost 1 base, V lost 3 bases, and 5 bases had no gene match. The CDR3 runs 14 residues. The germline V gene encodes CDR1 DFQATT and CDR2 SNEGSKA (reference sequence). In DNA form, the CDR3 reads TGCAGTGCTAGCCCCGGGACAGGATCCTACGAGCAGTACTTC. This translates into CSASPGTGSYEQYF.